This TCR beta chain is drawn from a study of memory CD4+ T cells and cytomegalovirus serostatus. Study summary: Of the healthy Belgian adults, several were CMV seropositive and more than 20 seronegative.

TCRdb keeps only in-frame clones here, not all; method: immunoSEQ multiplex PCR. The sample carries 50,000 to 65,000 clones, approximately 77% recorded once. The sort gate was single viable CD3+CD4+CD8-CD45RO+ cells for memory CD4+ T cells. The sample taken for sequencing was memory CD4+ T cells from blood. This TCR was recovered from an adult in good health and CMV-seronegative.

CDR3 nucleotides: TGTGCCAGCAGCTTTCAGGGGGCGGGGGGCTACACCTTC. This encodes CASSFQGAGGYTF. This chain links TRBV5-4 with TRBJ1-2, with TRBD1 matching 8 bases. V trimming: 2 bases; J trimming: 8 bases; junction bases outside the gene matches: 5. In germline, CDR1 is SGHNT, CDR2 YYREEE (reference sequence). The CDR3 length is 13 residues.